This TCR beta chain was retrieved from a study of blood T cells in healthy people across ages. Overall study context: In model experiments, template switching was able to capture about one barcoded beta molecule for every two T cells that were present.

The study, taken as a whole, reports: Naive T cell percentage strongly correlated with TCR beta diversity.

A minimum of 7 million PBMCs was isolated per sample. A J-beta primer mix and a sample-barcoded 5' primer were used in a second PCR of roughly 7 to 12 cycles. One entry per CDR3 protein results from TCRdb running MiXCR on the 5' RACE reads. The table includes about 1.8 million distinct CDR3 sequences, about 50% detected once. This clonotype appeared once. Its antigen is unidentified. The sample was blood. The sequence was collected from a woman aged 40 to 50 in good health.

The CDR3 sequence is CASSYSGGINTEAFF. The CDR3 nucleotides are TGTGCCAGCAGTTACAGCGGCGGTATCAACACTGAAGCTTTCTTT. The chain has TRBV6-6 and TRBJ1-1; no definite D call. The germline gives CDR1 MNHNY, CDR2 SVGAGI (reference sequence). There are 15 residues in the CDR3. V lost 2 bases and J 2 bases, leaving 12 bases between the germline ends.